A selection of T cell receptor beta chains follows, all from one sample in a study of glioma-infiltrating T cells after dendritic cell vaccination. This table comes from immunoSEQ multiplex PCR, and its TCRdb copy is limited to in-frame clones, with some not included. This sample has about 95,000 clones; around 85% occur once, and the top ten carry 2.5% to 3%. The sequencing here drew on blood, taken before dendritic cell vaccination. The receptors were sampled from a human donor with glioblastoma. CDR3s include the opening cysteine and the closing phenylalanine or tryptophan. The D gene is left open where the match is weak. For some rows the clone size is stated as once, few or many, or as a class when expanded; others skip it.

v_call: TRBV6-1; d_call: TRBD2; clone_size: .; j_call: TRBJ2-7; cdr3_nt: TGTGCCACTAGCCCGAGGGCTAGCGGAACCTACGAGCAGTACTTC; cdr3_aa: CATSPRASGTYEQYF
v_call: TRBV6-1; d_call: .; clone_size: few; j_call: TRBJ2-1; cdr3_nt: TGTGCCAGCAGTGAAGTGGTACTCCCGTTCTTC; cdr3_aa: CASSEVVLPFF
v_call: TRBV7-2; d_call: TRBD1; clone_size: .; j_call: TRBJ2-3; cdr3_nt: TGTGCCAGCAGCCTTGGACAGGTCACAGATACGCAGTATTTT; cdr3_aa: CASSLGQVTDTQYF
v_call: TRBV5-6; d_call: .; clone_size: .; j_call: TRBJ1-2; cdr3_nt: TGTGCCAGCAGCTTGCGGGGGGGCTACACCTTC; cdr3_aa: CASSLRGGYTF
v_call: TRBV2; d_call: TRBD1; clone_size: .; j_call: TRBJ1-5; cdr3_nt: TGTGCCAGCACCAAGGACAGGGGGCAGGGTCAGCCCCAGCATTTT; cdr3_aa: CASTKDRGQGQPQHF
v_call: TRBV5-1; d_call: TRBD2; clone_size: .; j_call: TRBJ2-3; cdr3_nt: TGCGCCAGCAGCTTGACGGGGGGGCTCGGAGATACGCAGTATTTT; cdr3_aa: CASSLTGGLGDTQYF
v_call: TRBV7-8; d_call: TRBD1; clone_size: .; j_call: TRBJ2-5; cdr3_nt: TGTGCCAGCAGCTTAGATGTCTCAGGGGGTGGAGAGACCCAGTACTTC; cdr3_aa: CASSLDVSGGGETQYF
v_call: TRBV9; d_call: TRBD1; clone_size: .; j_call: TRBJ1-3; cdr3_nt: TGTGCCAGCAGCGTAGCTACAGGAGGAAGGGGGCAGGACACCATATATTTT; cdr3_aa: CASSVATGGRGQDTIYF
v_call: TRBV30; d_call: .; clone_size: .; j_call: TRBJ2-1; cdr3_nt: TGTGCCTGGAGAGCACTCGGGGGTCCCGAGCAGTTCTTC; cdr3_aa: CAWRALGGPEQFF
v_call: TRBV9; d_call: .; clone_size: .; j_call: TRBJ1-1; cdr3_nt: TGTGCCAGCAGCTTCAGGGTATCTATGAACACTGAAGCTTTCTTT; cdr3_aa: CASSFRVSMNTEAFF
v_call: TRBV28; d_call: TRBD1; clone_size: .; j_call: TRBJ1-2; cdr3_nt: TGTGCCAGCAGCCTTACCGGGACAGGGAGCTCAGGCGGCTACACCTTC; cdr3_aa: CASSLTGTGSSGGYTF
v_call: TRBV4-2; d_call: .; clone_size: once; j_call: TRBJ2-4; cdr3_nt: TGTGCCAGCAGCCCCCGCGCCGGGGAAGGGACCAAAAACATTCAGTACTTC; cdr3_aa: CASSPRAGEGTKNIQYF
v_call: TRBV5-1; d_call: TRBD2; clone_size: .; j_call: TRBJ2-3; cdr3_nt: TGCGCCAGCAGCTTGGTCCCGGGACTAGCGGGAGGGCCCACAGATACGCAGTATTTT; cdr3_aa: CASSLVPGLAGGPTDTQYF
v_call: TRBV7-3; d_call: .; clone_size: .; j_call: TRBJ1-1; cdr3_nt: TGTGCCAGCAGCCAGAGGAACATGAACACTGAAGCTTTCTTT; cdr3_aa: CASSQRNMNTEAFF
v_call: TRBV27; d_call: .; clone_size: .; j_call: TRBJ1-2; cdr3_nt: TGTGCCAGCCAACATCGCGGGGCGGGTGGCTACACCTTC; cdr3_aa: CASQHRGAGGYTF
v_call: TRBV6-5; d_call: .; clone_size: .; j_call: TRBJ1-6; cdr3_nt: TGTGCCAGCAGTATCTTTGCACCCCTCCACTTT; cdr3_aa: CASSIFAPLHF
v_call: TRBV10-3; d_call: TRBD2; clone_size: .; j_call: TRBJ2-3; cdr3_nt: TGTGCCATCAGTGAGTCGGCTAGCGGGGCGATTATCACAGATACGCAGTATTTT; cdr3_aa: CAISESASGAIITDTQYF
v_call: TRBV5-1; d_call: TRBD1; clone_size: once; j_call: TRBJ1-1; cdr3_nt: TGCGCCAGCAGCTCAATCGGACAGGGGGCTGGGAACACTGAAGCTTTCTTT; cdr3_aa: CASSSIGQGAGNTEAFF
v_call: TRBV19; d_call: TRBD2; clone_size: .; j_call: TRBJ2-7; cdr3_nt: TGTGCCAGTAGTATGAAGGCTAGCGGGAACGAGCAGTACTTC; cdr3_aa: CASSMKASGNEQYF
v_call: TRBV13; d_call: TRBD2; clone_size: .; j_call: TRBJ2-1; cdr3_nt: TGTGCCAGCAGCTTGTCAGCGGGGGCGTCCTACAATGAGCAGTTCTTC; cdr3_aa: CASSLSAGASYNEQFF
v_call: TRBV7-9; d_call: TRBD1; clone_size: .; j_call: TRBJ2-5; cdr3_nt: TGTGCCAGCAGCTTAGCCTCAACGGGACAGGCATCCCAAGAGACCCAGTACTTC; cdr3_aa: CASSLASTGQASQETQYF
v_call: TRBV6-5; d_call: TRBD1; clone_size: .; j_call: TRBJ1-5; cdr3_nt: TGTGCCAGCAGTTACTCGGACAGGGGTTTTTGGCCCCAGCATTTT; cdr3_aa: CASSYSDRGFWPQHF
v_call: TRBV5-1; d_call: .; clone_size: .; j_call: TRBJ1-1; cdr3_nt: TGCGCCAGCAGCTCACAGGGGAACACTGAAGCTTTCTTT; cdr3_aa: CASSSQGNTEAFF
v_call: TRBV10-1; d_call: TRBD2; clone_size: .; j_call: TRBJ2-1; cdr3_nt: TGCGCCAGCAGTTCGGCGGGACTAGCGACTGAGCAGTTCTTC; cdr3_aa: CASSSAGLATEQFF
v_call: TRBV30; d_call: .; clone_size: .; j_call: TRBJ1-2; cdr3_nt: TGTGCCTGGAGTCTACAGTCGGGGGGCTACACCTTC; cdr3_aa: CAWSLQSGGYTF
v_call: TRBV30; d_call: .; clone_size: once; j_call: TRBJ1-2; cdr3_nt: TGTGCCCTCAATCTCGCCCAGGTTGTGAACTATGGCTACACCTTC; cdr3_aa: CALNLAQVVNYGYTF
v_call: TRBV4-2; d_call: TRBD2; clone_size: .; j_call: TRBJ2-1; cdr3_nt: TGTGCCAGCAGCCATTCCGGGACTAGCGTTCTCAATGAGCAGTTCTTC; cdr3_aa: CASSHSGTSVLNEQFF
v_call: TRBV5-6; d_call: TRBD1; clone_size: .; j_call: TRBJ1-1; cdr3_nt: TGTGCCAGCAGGTACAGGGGGCTGGACACTGAAGCTTTCTTT; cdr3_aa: CASRYRGLDTEAFF
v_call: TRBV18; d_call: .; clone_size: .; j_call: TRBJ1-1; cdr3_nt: TGTGCCAGCTCACCAGACGGGGGCACTGAAGCTTTCTTT; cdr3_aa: CASSPDGGTEAFF
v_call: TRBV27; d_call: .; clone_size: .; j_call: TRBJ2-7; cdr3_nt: TGTGCCAGCAGTTTCGCGTCTCTCTACGAGCAGTACTTC; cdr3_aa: CASSFASLYEQYF
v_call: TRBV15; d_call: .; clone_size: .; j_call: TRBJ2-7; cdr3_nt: TGTGCCACCAGTGTTCCCGGGATCCCCTACGAGCAGTACTTC; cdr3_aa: CATSVPGIPYEQYF
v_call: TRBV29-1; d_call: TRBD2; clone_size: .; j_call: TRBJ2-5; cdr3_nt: TGCAGCTCTGCTCGGGACTATTCGGAGACCCAGTACTTC; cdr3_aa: CSSARDYSETQYF
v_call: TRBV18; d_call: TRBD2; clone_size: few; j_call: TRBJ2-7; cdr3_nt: TGTGCCAGCTCGCCAGGACTAGTCGACGAGCAGTACTTC; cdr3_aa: CASSPGLVDEQYF
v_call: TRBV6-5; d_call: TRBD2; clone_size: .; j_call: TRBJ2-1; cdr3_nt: TGTGCCAGCAGTCCCCTATCGGGAGGCCAAGAGCAGTTCTTC; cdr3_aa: CASSPLSGGQEQFF
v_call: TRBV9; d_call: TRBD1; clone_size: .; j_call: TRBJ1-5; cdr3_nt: TGTGCCAGCAGCGTAGGGGGACAGGGGAATCAGCCCCAGCATTTT; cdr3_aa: CASSVGGQGNQPQHF
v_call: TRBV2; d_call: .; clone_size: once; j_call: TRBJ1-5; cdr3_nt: TGTGCCAGCTCCGGGACTCTTCTGGTTAGCAATCAGCCCCAGCATTTT; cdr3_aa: CASSGTLLVSNQPQHF
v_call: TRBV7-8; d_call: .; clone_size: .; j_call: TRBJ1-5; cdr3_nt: TGTGCCAGCAGCTTATGGGGGCAGAGCAATCAGCCCCAGCATTTT; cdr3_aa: CASSLWGQSNQPQHF
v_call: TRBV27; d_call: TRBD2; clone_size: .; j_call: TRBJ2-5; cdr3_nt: TGTGCCAGCAGTTTAAGCGGGGGGGCTCTAAAGACCCAGTACTTC; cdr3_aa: CASSLSGGALKTQYF
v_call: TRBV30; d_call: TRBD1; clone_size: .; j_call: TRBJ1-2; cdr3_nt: TGTGCCTGGACCCACGGGACAGGGAGGAACTATGGCTACACCTTC; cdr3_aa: CAWTHGTGRNYGYTF
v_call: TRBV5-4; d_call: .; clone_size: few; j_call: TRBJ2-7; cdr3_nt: TGTGCCAGCAGCCTACAGCCTAGCCCCTACGAGCAGTACTTC; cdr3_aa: CASSLQPSPYEQYF
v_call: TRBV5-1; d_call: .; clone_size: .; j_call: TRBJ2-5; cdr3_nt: TGCGCCAGCAGCTTGATTGGTCCGTCTACCACGATGGAGACCCAGTACTTC; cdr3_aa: CASSLIGPSTTMETQYF
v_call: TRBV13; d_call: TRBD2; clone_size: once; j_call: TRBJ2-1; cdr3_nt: TGTGCCAGCAGCTTTGTTCAGGTAGCGGGGTTCCAGGGGCAGTTCTTC; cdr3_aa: CASSFVQVAGFQGQFF
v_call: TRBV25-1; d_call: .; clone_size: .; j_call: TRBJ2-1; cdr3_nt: TGTGCCAGCAGCTCATTAGGGGGGGCCGCTAATGAGCAGTTCTTC; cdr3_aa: CASSSLGGAANEQFF
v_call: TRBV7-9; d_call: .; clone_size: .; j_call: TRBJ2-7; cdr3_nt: TGTGCCAGCAGCCCCTTTAACTACGAGCAGTACTTC; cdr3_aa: CASSPFNYEQYF
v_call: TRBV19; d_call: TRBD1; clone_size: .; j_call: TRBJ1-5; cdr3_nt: TGTGCCAGTAGTGCAACCGCCGGACAGGGCAATCAGCCCCAGCATTTT; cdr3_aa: CASSATAGQGNQPQHF